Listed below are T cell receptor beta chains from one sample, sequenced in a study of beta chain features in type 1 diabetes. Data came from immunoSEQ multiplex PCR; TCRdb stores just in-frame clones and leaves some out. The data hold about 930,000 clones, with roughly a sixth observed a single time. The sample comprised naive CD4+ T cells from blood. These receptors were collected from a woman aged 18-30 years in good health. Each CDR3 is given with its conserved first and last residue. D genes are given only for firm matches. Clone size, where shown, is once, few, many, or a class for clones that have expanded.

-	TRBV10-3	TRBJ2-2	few	CAINLVEPNTGELFF	TGTGCCATCAATCTAGTTGAGCCGAACACCGGGGAGCTGTTTTTT
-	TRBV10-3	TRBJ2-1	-	CAIRDFRRPNEQFF	TGTGCCATCAGAGACTTCAGGAGACCCAATGAGCAGTTCTTC
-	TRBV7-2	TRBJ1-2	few	CASSLGGDYYGYTF	TGTGCCAGCAGCTTAGGTGGGGATTACTATGGCTACACCTTC
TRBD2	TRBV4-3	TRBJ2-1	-	CASSQDGQRGVGGRNEQFF	TGCGCCAGCAGCCAAGATGGCCAAAGGGGCGTGGGAGGGAGGAATGAGCAGTTCTTC
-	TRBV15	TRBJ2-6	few	CATSSAGANVLTF	TGTGCCACTTCTTCAGCTGGGGCCAACGTCCTGACTTTC
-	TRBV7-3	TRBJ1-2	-	CASSRGQTNYGYTF	TGTGCCAGCAGCCGGGGTCAGACAAACTATGGCTACACCTTC
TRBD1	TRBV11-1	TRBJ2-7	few	CASRPDRTGTYEQYF	TGTGCCAGCAGGCCGGACAGGACGGGGACCTACGAGCAGTACTTC
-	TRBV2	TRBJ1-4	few	CASGQVEGEKLFF	TGTGCCAGCGGCCAAGTCGAAGGTGAAAAACTGTTTTTT
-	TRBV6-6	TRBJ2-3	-	CASSWSRYTDTQYF	TGTGCCAGCAGTTGGAGCAGATACACAGATACGCAGTATTTT
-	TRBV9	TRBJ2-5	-	CASSVVPSETQYF	TGTGCCAGCAGCGTAGTCCCCAGCGAGACCCAGTACTTC
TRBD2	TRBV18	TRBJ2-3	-	CASSPLSGTSTDTQYF	TGTGCCAGCTCACCACTCAGCGGGACCTCCACAGATACGCAGTATTTT
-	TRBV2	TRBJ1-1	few	CARGQVTEAFF	TGTGCCAGAGGACAAGTCACTGAAGCTTTCTTT
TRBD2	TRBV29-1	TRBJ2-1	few	CSVGQREDNEQFF	TGCAGCGTTGGGCAGCGGGAAGACAATGAGCAGTTCTTC
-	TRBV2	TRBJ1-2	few	CASSEGEGRGYTF	TGTGCCAGCAGTGAAGGGGAAGGACGCGGCTACACCTTC
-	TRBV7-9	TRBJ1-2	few	CASSLAQGDGYTF	TGTGCCAGCAGCTTAGCACAGGGCGATGGCTACACCTTC
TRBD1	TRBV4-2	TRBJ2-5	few	CASSPGQGVETQYF	TGTGCCAGCAGTCCGGGACAGGGTGTAGAGACCCAGTACTTC
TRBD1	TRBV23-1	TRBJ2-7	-	CASSQARDRRSSYEQYF	TGCGCCAGCAGTCAGGCCCGGGACAGGAGGAGCTCCTACGAGCAGTACTTC
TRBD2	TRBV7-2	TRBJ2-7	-	CASSLGGRGSEQYF	TGTGCCAGCAGCTTGGGCGGGAGGGGATCCGAGCAGTACTTC
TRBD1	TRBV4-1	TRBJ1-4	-	CASSPRTGGNREKLFF	TGCGCCAGCAGCCCGCGGACAGGGGGTAATCGGGAAAAACTGTTTTTT
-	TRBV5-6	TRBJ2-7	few	CASSLGFLGDLAYEQYF	TGTGCCAGCAGCTTGGGGTTCTTGGGCGACCTCGCCTACGAGCAGTACTTC
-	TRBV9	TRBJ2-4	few	CASSSAPGQKNIQYF	TGTGCCAGCAGCAGCGCCCCTGGACAGAAAAACATTCAGTACTTC
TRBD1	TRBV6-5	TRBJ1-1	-	CASSYRDREGRAFF	TGTGCCAGCAGTTACCGGGACAGGGAAGGTAGAGCTTTCTTT
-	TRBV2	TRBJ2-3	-	CASRDSTTDTQYF	TGTGCCAGCAGGGACAGTACTACAGATACGCAGTATTTT
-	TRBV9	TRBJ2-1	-	CASSVAGTRYNEQFF	TGTGCCAGCAGCGTAGCCGGGACCAGATACAATGAGCAGTTCTTC
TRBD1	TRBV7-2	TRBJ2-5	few	CASSQGQGETQYF	TGTGCCAGCAGCCAAGGACAGGGGGAGACCCAGTACTTC
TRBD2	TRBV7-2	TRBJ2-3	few	CASSLAGLGTQYF	TGTGCCAGCAGCTTAGCGGGACTAGGGACGCAGTATTTT
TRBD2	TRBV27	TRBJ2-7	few	CASSRRLAGVYEQYF	TGTGCCAGCAGTCGCCGACTAGCGGGGGTCTACGAGCAGTACTTC
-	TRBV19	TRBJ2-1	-	CASSIGWGVATYNEQFF	TGTGCCAGTAGTATTGGGTGGGGCGTCGCTACCTACAATGAGCAGTTCTTC
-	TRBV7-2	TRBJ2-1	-	CASSLQGDGVSYNEQFF	TGTGCCAGCAGCTTACAGGGCGACGGCGTTTCCTACAATGAGCAGTTCTTC
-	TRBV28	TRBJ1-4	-	CASSRNEKLFF	TGTGCCAGCAGCCGGAATGAAAAACTGTTTTTT
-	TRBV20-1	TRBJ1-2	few	CSAIGAYGYTF	TGCAGTGCTATAGGAGCTTATGGCTACACCTTC